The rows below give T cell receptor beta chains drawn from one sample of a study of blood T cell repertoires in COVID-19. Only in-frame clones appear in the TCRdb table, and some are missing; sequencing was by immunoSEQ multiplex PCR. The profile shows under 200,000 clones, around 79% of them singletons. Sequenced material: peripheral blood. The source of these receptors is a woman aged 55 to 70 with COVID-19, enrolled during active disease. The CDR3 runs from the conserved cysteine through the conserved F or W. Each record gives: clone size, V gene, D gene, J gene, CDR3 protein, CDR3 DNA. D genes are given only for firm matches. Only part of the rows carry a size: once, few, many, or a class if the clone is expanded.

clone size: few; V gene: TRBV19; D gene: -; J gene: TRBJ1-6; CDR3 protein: CASSPGRGDELHF; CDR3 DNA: TGTGCCAGTAGTCCCGGCCGGGGGGATGAGCTCCACTTT
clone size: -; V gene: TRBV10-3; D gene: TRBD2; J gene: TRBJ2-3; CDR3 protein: CAITSGWADTQYF; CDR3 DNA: TGTGCCATCACTAGCGGGTGGGCAGATACGCAGTATTTT
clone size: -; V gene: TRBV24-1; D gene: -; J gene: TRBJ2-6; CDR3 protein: CATSDYPGGLGANVLTF; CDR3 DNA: TGTGCCACCAGTGATTACCCAGGTGGGCTAGGGGCCAACGTCCTGACTTTC
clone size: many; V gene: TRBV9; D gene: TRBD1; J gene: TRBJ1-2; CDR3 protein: CASSSDRSFGNYGYTF; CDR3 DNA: TGTGCCAGCAGCTCGGACAGGTCTTTCGGAAACTATGGCTACACCTTC
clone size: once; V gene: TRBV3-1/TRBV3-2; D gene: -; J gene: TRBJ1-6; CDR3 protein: CASSQEHRLPNSPLHF; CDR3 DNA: TGTGCCAGCAGCCAAGAGCACAGGCTTCCGAATTCACCCCTCCACTTT
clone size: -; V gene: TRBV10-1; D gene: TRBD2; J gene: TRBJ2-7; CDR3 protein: CASSGGQKIRLAGGYEQYF; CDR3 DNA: TGCGCCAGCAGTGGGGGACAGAAAATAAGACTAGCGGGAGGTTACGAGCAGTACTTC
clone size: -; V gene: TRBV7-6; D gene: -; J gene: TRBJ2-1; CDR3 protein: CASSPGSGIYNEQFF; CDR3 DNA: TGTGCCAGCAGCCCAGGAAGCGGAATTTACAATGAGCAGTTCTTC
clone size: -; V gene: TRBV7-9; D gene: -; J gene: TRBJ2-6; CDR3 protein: CASSDTYAGANVLTF; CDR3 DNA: TGTGCCAGCAGCGACACATACGCTGGGGCCAACGTCCTGACTTTC
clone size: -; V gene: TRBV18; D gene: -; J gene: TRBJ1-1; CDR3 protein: CASSPLPGSNTEAFF; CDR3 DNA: TGTGCCAGCTCACCACTCCCGGGATCGAACACTGAAGCTTTCTTT
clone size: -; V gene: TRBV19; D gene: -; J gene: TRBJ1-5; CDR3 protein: CASRVDNSNQPQHF; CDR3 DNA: TGTGCCAGTAGGGTAGATAATAGCAATCAGCCCCAGCATTTT
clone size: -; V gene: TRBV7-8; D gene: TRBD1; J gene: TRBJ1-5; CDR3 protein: CASSPNDRARNQPQHF; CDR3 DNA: TGTGCCAGCAGCCCAAATGACAGGGCAAGAAATCAGCCCCAGCATTTT
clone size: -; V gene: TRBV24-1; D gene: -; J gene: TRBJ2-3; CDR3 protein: CATSDLATGPTDTQYF; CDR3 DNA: TGTGCCACCAGTGATTTAGCGACAGGCCCCACAGATACGCAGTATTTT
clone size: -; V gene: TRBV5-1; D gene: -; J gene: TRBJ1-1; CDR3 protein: CASSLGGGDTEAFF; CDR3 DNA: TGCGCCAGCAGCTTGGGCGGGGGGGACACTGAAGCTTTCTTT
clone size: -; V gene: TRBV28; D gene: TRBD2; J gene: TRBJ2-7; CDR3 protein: CATGASGVSYEQYF; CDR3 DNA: TGTGCCACAGGAGCTAGCGGAGTCTCCTACGAGCAGTACTTC
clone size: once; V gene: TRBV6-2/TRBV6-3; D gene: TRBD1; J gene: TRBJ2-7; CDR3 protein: CASSFRQGGEQYF; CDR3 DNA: TGTGCCAGCAGCTTCCGACAGGGTGGCGAGCAGTACTTC
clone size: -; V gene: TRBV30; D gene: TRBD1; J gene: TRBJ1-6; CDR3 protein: CAWSLGQGNSPLHF; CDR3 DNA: TGTGCCTGGAGTTTGGGACAGGGGAATTCACCCCTCCACTTT
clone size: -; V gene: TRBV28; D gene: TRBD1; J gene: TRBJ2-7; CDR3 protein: CASSLRGRGFDEQYF; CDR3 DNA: TGTGCCAGCAGTTTGAGAGGCAGGGGGTTTGACGAGCAGTACTTC
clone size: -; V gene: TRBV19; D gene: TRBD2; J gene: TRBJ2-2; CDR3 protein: CASSPTRLAGTTNTGELFF; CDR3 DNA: TGTGCCAGTAGTCCTACCCGACTAGCGGGGACCACGAACACCGGGGAGCTGTTTTTT
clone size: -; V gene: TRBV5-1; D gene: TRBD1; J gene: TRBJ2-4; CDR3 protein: CASSRGQGLIDIQYF; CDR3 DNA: TGCGCCAGCAGCCGAGGACAGGGGCTTATAGACATTCAGTACTTC
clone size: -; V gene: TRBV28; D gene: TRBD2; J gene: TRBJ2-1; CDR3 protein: CASSPLDPAAGGLSNEQFF; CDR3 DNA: TGTGCCAGCAGTCCTTTGGACCCCGCTGCGGGGGGGCTTAGCAATGAGCAGTTCTTC
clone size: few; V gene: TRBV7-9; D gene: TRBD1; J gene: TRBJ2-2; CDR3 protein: CASSSGTGVGELFF; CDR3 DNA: TGTGCCAGCAGCTCTGGGACAGGGGTCGGGGAGCTGTTTTTT
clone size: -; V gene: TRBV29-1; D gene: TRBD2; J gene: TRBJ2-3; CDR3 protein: CSVDPREGFGTDTQYF; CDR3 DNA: TGCAGCGTTGACCCCAGGGAGGGTTTTGGCACAGATACGCAGTATTTT
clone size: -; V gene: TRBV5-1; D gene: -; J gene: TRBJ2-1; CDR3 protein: CASSLAGGRLGQFF; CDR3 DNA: TGCGCCAGCAGCTTGGCGGGGGGCAGGTTGGGGCAGTTCTTC
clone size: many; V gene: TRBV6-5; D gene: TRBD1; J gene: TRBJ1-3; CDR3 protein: CASSHPQGGGNTIYF; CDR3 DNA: TGTGCCAGCAGCCACCCCCAGGGGGGTGGAAACACCATATATTTT
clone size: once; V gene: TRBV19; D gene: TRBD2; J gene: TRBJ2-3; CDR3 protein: CATDSGGKDTQYF; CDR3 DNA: TGTGCCACCGATAGCGGGGGGAAGGATACGCAGTATTTT